This T cell receptor (beta chain) was obtained from a study of cytomegalovirus exposure and HLA in healthy donors. General observations from the study: Accurate prediction of HLA-A and HLA-B alleles (for most subjects) was reportedly achieved from TCR beta sequences.

13 Jbeta primers and 60 Vbeta primers were used for the PCR. Assay: immunoSEQ multiplex PCR; the TCRdb copy retains only in-frame clones and omits some. In total, the table holds under 200,000 clones. Comment on this clone: Its antigen is not known.

This clonotype was sampled from a man aged 25 to 45 in good health and CMV-seronegative. Sequenced material: PBMCs.

CDR3 DNA sequence: TGTGCCAGCAGTTCCCCGGAAAGCGGGAGCCCAGATACGCAGTATTTT. This gives the protein CASSSPESGSPDTQYF. V usage is TRBV6-6 and J usage is TRBJ2-3; the match to TRBD2 covers 8 bases. Per the germline V gene, CDR1 is MNHNY and CDR2 is SVGAGI (reference sequence). The junction had 10 bases not matched to a gene; V was cut back by 4 bases and J by 4 bases. The CDR3 length is 16 residues.